The T cell receptor (beta chain) described here comes from a study of T cell changes during pregnancy in multiple sclerosis. The germline V gene encodes CDR1 MNHEY and CDR2 SMNVEV (reference sequence). The V gene lost 8 bases and the J gene lost 8 bases, with 24 bases spanning the gap. The CDR3 spans 15 residues. Clones were sequenced by immunoSEQ multiplex PCR, and TCRdb holds only the in-frame ones, with some missing. The profile shows 70,000 to 95,000 clones, 90% to 95% of them singletons. The sequenced sample was peripheral blood, obtained in the first trimester of pregnancy. The sequence derives from a female donor with multiple sclerosis, enrolled in a pregnancy study. V usage is TRBV27 and J usage is TRBJ1-2, with D possibly TRBD1 on 6 matching bases. The CDR3 DNA follows: TGTGCCAGCGGAATAAATTTGGGGCAGGGGAACGGCTACACCTTC. Encoded protein: CASGINLGQGNGYTF.